This T cell receptor (beta chain) originates from a study of blood T cells in healthy people across ages. Study overall: There was about one barcoded beta molecule captured by template switching per two T cells.

Study-wide results and caveats: It was the long-lived donors that had more naive CD4+ cells and higher diversity than aged donors.

A sample-barcoded 5' primer and a J-beta primer mix were used in a second PCR of about 6 to 12 cycles. TCRdb recomputed calls from the 5' RACE reads with MiXCR, one row per CDR3 protein. The data show about 780,000 distinct CDR3 sequences, more than 25% seen once. This clonotype was observed a few times. Its antigen is not known. CDR3 length equals 20 residues. V lost 3 bases and J lost 0; bases outside the gene matches: 9. Germline CDR1 reads MGHRA; CDR2 reads YSYEKL. This sample was shared with a second study, whose subject was T cells of mothers and their children. That work states: Per child, around 3 million TCR beta CDR3 reads were obtained, against over 10 million per mother. Normalized overlap was always slightly, never significantly, higher in related than unrelated mother-child pairs.

This sequence was found in a boy younger than 18 in good health. The chain joins TRBV4-1 to TRBJ2-1, with 15 bases lining up with TRBD2. The sample was blood. The CDR3 DNA follows: TGCGCCAGCAGCCATCTGGGACTAGCGGGGGGCGGGAGCTCCTACAATGAGCAGTTCTTC. It yields the protein CASSHLGLAGGGSSYNEQFF.